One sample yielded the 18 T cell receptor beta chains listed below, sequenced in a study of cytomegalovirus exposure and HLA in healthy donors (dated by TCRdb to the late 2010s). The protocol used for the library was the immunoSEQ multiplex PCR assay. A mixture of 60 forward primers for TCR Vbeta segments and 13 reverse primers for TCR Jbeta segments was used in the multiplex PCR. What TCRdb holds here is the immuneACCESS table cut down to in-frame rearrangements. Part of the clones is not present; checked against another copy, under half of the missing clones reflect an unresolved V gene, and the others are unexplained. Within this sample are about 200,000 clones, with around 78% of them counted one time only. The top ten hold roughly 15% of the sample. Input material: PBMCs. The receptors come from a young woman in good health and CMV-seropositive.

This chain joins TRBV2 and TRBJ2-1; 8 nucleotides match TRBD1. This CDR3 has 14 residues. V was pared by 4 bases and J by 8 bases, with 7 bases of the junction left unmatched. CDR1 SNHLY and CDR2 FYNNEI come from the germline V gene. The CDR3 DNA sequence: TGTGCCAGCAGTGCCCCAGACAGGGGCGATGAGCAGTTCTTC. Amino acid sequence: CASSAPDRGDEQFF. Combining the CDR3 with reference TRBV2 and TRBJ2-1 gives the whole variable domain EPEVTQTPSHQVTQMGQEVILRCVPISNHLYFYWYRQILGQKVEFLVSFYNNEISEKSEIFDDQFSVERPDGSNFTLKIRSTKLEDSAMYFCASSAPDRGDEQFFGPGTRLTVL.

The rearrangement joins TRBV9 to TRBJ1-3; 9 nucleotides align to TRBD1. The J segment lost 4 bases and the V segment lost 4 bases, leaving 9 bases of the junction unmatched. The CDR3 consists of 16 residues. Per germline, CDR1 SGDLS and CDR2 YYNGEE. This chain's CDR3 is CASSFTGTGIGNTIYF. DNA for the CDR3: TGTGCCAGCAGCTTCACCGGGACAGGGATCGGAAACACCATATATTTT.

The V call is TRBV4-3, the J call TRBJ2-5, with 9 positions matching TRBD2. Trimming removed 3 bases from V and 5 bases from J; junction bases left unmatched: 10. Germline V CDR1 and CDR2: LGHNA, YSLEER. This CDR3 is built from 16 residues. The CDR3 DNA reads TGCGCCAGCAGCCAGGAGACTAGCGGTATGGGTGAGACCCAGTACTTC. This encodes CASSQETSGMGETQYF.

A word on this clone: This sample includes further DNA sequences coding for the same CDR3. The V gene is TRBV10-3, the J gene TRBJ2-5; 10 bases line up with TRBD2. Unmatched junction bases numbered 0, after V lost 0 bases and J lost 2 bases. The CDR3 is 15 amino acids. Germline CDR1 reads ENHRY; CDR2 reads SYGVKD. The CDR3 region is CAISESAGGQETQYF. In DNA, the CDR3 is TGTGCCATCAGTGAGTCAGCGGGGGGGCAAGAGACCCAGTACTTC.

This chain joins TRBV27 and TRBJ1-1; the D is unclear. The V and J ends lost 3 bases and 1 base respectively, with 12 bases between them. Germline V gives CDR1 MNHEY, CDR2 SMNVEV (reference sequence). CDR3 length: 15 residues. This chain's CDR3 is CASSFGVAGNTEAFF. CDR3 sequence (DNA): TGTGCCAGCAGTTTTGGGGTTGCGGGGAACACTGAAGCTTTCTTT.

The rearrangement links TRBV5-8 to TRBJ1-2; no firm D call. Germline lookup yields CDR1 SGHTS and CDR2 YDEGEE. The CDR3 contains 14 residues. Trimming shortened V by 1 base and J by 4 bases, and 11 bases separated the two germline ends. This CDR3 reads CASSLSAGFYGYTF. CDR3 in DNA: TGTGCCAGCAGCTTGTCCGCAGGATTCTATGGCTACACCTTC.

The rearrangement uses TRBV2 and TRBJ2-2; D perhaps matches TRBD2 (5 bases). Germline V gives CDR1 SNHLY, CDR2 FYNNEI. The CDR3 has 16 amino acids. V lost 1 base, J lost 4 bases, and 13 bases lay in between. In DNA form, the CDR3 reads TGTGCCAGCAGTGAAGATGGACGGAGGTCCACCGGGGAGCTGTTTTTT. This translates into CASSEDGRRSTGELFF. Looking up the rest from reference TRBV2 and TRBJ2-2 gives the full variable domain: EPEVTQTPSHQVTQMGQEVILRCVPISNHLYFYWYRQILGQKVEFLVSFYNNEISEKSEIFDDQFSVERPDGSNFTLKIRSTKLEDSAMYFCASSEDGRRSTGELFFGEGSRLTVL.

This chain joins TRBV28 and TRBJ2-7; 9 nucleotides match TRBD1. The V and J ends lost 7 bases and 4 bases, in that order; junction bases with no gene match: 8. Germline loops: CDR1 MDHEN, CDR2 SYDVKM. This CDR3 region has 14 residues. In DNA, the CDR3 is TGTGCCAGCACAAAAGGGACAGGGAGGTACGAGCAGTACTTC. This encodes CASTKGTGRYEQYF.

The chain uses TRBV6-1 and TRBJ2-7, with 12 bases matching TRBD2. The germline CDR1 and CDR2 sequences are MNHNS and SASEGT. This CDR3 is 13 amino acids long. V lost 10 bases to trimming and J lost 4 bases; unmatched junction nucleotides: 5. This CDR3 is CATTGLAGYEQYF. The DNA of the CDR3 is TGTGCCACCACGGGACTAGCGGGTTACGAGCAGTACTTC.

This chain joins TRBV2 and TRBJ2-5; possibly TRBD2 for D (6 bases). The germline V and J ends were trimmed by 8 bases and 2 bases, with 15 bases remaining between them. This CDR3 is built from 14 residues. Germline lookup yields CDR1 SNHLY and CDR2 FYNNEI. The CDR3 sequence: CASAERDFQETQYF. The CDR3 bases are TGTGCCAGCGCTGAACGGGACTTTCAAGAGACCCAGTACTTC.

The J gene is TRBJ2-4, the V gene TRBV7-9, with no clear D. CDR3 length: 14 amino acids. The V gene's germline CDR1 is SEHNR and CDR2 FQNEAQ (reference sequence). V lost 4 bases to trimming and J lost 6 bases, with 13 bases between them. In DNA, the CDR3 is TGTGCCAGCAGCTCCAGGAATGCGAGAAACATTCAGTACTTC. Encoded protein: CASSSRNARNIQYF.

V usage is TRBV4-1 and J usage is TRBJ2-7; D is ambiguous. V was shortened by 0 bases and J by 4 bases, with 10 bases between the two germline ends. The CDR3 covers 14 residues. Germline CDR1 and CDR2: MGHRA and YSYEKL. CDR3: CASSQDLATYEQYF. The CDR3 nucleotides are TGCGCCAGCAGCCAAGATCTCGCGACTTACGAGCAGTACTTC.

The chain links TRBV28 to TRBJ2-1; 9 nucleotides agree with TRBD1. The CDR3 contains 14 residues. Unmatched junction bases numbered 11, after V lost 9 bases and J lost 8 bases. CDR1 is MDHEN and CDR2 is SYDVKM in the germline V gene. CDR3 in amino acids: CASSRDRAFDEQFF. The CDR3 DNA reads TGTGCCAGTAGTCGGGACAGGGCATTCGATGAGCAGTTCTTC.

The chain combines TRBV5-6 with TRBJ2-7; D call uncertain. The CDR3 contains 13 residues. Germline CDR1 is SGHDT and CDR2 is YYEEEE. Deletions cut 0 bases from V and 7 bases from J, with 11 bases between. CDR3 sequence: CASSLVRRSEQYF. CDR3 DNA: TGTGCCAGCAGCTTGGTGCGGCGCTCGGAGCAGTACTTC.

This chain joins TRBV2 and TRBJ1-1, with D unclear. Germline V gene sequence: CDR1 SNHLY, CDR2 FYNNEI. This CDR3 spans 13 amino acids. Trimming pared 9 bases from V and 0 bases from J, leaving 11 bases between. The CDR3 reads CASSLAMNTEAFF. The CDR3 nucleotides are TGTGCCAGTTCTTTGGCAATGAACACTGAAGCTTTCTTT.

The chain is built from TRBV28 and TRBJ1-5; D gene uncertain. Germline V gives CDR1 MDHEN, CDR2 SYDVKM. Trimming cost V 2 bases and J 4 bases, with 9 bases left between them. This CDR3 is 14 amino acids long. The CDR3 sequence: CASSLDPGNQPQHF. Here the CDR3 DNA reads TGTGCCAGCAGTTTAGATCCGGGAAATCAGCCCCAGCATTTT.

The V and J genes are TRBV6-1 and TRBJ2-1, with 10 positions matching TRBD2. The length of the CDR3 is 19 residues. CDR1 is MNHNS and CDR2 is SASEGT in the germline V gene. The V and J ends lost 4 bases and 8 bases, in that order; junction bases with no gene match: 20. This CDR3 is CASSASSSGYSGRADEQFF. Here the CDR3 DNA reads TGTGCCAGCAGTGCCTCATCGTCGGGGTACAGCGGGAGGGCCGATGAGCAGTTCTTC.

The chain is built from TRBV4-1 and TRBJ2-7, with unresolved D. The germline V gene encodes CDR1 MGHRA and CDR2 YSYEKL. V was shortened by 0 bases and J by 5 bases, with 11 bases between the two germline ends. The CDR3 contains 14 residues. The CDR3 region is CASSQDSTIHEQYF. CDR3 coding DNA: TGCGCCAGCAGCCAAGATAGTACGATCCACGAGCAGTACTTC.